Reported below is one T cell receptor beta chain. This sample is drawn from a study of lymphopenia after photon versus proton radiotherapy. Data came from immunoSEQ multiplex PCR; TCRdb stores just in-frame clones and leaves some out. This table has tens of thousands of clones, just over 85% appearing once. Germline values: CDR1 LNHNV, CDR2 YYDKDF (reference sequence). Trimming stripped 6 bases from V and 8 bases from J, with 17 bases between. The CDR3 runs 15 residues. The chain is built from TRBV15 and TRBJ1-6, with a possible D match to TRBD1 (5 bases). The TCR comes from a woman aged 70-85 years with pancreatic cancer. Some clones in this sample may be carry-over from other donors' samples. Sequencing was performed on peripheral blood, taken from a patient treated with proton-based radiotherapy. CDR3 nucleotide sequence: TGTGCCACCAGTCGCGATCGGGACGGTGATTCACCCCTCCACTTT. This codes for CATSRDRDGDSPLHF. Using reference TRBV15 and TRBJ1-6 for the parts outside the CDR3, the full variable domain is DAMVIQNPRYQVTQFGKPVTLSCSQTLNHNVMYWYQQKSSQAPKLLFHYYDKDFNNEADTPDNFQSRRPNTSFCFLDIRSPGLGDTAMYLCATSRDRDGDSPLHFGNGTRLTVT.